Listed here are 3 T cell receptor beta chains from one sample, sequenced in a study of siplizumab effects on memory and regulatory T cells. Only in-frame clones appear in the TCRdb table, and some are missing; sequencing was by immunoSEQ multiplex PCR. The profile shows tens of thousands of clones, 95% to 98% of them singletons. The sequenced sample consisted of naive CD8+ T cells sorted from blood. The receptors come from a human donor in good health.

Here the CDR3 DNA reads TGTGCCAGCAGTTCATTTACACTCTCCTACGAGCAGTACTTC. Amino acids: CASSSFTLSYEQYF. The genes are TRBV28 and TRBJ2-7; D call uncertain. Germline lookup yields CDR1 MDHEN and CDR2 SYDVKM. The CDR3 consists of 14 residues. Trimming stripped 4 bases from V and 0 bases from J, with 10 bases between.

This sequence joins TRBV9 and TRBJ1-6; 9 positions match TRBD1. From germline, CDR1 is SGDLS and CDR2 YYNGEE. This CDR3 contains 17 residues. Germline trimming cut 7 bases from V and 4 bases from J; bases unmatched to any gene: 12. The CDR3 protein is CASSGTGFSLYNSPLHF. The CDR3, as DNA: TGTGCCAGCTCCGGGACAGGGTTCTCCCTTTATAATTCACCCCTCCACTTT.

The chain employs TRBV2 and TRBJ1-1; TRBD1 matches 7 bases. The CDR3 runs 16 residues. V lost 2 bases to trimming and J lost 0 bases; unmatched junction nucleotides: 6. Per germline, CDR1 SNHLY and CDR2 FYNNEI. CDR3 DNA: TGTGCCAGCAGTGAATTAGGGGGCAGCATGAACACTGAAGCTTTCTTT. This codes for CASSELGGSMNTEAFF.